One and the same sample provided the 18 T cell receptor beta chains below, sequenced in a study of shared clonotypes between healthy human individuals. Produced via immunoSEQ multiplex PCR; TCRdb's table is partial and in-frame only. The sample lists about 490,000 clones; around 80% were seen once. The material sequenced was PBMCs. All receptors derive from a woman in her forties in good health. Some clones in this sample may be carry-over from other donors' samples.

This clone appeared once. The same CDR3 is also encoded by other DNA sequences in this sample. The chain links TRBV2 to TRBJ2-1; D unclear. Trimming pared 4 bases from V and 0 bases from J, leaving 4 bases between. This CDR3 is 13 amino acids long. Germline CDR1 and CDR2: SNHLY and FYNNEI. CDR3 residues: CASSGGSYNEQFF. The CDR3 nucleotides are TGTGCCAGCAGTGGCGGCTCCTACAATGAGCAGTTCTTC.

The chain's CDR3 is CASSQGTGYFPGYTF. The CDR3 nucleotides read TGTGCCAGCTCTCAAGGAACAGGGTACTTCCCTGGCTACACCTTC. The gene calls are TRBV2 and TRBJ1-2; D is possibly TRBD1 (6 bases). Trimming cost V 8 bases and J 7 bases, with 23 bases left between them. Per the germline V gene, CDR1 is SNHLY and CDR2 is FYNNEI. The CDR3 sequence is 15 residues long.

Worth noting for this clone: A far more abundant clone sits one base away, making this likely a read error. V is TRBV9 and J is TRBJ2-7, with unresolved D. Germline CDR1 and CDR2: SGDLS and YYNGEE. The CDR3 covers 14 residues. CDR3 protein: CASSVSTASYEQCF. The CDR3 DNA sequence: TGTGCCAGCAGCGTATCAACTGCCTCCTACGAGCAGTGCTTC.

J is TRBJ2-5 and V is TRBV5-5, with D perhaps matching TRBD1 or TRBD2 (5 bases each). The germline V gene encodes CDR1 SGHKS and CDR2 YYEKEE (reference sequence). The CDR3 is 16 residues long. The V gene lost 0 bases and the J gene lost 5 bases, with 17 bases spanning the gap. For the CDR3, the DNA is TGTGCCAGCAGCTTGGAGTGGGACCACAAGACGGAGACCCAGTACTTC. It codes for CASSLEWDHKTETQYF.

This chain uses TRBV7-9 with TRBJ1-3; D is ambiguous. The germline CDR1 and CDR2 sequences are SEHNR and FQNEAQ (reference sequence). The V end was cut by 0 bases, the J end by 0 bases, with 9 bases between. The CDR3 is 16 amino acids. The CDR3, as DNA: TGTGCCAGCAGCTTAGCCGCAGGAGGCTCTGGAAACACCATATATTTT. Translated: CASSLAAGGSGNTIYF.

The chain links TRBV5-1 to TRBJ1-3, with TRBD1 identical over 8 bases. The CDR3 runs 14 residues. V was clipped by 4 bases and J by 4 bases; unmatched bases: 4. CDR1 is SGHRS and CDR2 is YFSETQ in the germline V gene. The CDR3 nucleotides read TGCGCCAGCAGCCTGGGACAGGCAGGAAACACCATATATTTT. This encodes CASSLGQAGNTIYF.

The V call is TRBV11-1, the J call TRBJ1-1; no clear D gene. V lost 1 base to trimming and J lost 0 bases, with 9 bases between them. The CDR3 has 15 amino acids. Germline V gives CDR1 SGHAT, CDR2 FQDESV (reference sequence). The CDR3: CASSLEGVLNTEAFF. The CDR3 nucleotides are TGTGCCAGCAGCTTAGAGGGTGTGTTGAACACTGAAGCTTTCTTT.

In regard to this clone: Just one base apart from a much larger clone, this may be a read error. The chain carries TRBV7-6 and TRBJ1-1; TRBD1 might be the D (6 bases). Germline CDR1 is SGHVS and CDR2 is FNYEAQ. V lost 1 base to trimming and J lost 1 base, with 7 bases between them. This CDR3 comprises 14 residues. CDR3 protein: CASSLGQANTEAFF. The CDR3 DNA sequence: TGTGCCAGCAGCTTAGGACAGGCGAACACTGAAGCTTTCTTT.

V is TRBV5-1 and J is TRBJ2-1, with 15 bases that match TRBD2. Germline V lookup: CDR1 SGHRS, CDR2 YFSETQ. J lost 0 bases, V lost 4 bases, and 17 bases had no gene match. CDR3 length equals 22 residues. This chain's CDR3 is CASSPRSPGLAGGISSYNEQFF. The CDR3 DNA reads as TGCGCCAGCAGCCCCCGTAGTCCCGGACTAGCGGGAGGGATAAGCTCCTACAATGAGCAGTTCTTC.

For the CDR3, the DNA is TGCGCCAGCAGCCAAGCTTCATTGGGTCTAGCCAAAAACATTCAGTACTTC. It is translated as CASSQASLGLAKNIQYF. The V gene is TRBV4-1, the J gene TRBJ2-4; D gene unclear. The CDR3 runs 17 residues. Trimming stripped 1 base from V and 0 bases from J, with 13 bases between. Germline CDR1 and CDR2: MGHRA and YSYEKL.

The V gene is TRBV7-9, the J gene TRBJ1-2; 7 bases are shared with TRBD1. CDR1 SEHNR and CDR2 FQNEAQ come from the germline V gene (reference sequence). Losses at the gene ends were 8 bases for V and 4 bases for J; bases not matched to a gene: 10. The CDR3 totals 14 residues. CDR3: CASGSTGWGYGYTF. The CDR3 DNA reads TGTGCCAGCGGCTCGACAGGGTGGGGCTATGGCTACACCTTC.

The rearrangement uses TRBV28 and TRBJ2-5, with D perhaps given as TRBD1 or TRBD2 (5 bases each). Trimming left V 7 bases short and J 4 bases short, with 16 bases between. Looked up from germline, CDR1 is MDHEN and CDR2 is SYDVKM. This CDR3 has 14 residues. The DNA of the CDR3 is TGTGCCAGCACCCCTAGTCGGGGACGAGAGACCCAGTACTTC. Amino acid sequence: CASTPSRGRETQYF.

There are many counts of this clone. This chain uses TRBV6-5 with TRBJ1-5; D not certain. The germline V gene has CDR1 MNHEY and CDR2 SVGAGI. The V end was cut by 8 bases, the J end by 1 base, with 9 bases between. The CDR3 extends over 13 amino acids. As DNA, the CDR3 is TGTGCCAGCGCCCCTGCGAGCAATCAGCCCCAGCATTTT. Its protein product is CASAPASNQPQHF.

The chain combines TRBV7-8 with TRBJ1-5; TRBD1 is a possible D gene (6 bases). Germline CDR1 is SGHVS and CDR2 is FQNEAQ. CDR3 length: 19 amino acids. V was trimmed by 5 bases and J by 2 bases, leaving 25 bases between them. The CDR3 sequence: CASSPGQWDGQRGNQPQHF. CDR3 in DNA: TGTGCCAGCAGCCCAGGACAGTGGGATGGACAACGGGGCAATCAGCCCCAGCATTTT.

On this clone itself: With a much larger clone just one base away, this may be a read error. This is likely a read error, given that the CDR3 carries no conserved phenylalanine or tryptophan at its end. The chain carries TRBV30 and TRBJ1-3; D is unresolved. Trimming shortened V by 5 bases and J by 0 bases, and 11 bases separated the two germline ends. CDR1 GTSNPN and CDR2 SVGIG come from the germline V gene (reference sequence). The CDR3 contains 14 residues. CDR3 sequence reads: CAWLRSRSGNTIYS. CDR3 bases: TGTGCCTGGTTGAGGTCGCGCTCTGGAAACACCATATATTCT.

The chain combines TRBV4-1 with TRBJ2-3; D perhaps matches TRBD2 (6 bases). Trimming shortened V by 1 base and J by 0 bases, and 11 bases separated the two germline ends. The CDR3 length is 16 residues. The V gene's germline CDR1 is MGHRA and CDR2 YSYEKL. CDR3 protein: CASSQAVGTSTDTQYF. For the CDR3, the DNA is TGCGCCAGCAGCCAAGCGGTCGGGACTAGCACAGATACGCAGTATTTT.

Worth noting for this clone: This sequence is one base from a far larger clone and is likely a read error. As DNA, the CDR3 is TGCGCCAGCAGCTCGTGGGGTGCCAACAGGCCTTTCTTT. It specifies CASSSWGANRPFF. This chain links TRBV5-1 with TRBJ1-1; weak D call: TRBD1 (5 bases). CDR1 and CDR2 (germline): SGHRS, YFSETQ. The CDR3 extends over 13 amino acids. V was shortened by 3 bases and J by 12 bases, with 18 bases between the two germline ends. The full variable domain, its missing parts supplied by reference TRBV5-1 and TRBJ1-1, is KAGVTQTPRYLIKTRGQQVTLSCSPISGHRSVSWYQQTPGQGLQFLFEYFSETQRNKGNFPGRFSGRQFSNSRSEMNVSTLELGDSALYLCASSSWGANRPFFGQGTRLTVV.

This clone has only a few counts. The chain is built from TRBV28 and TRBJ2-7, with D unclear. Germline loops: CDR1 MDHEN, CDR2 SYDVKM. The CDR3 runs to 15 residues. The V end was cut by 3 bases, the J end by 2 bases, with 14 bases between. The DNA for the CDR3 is TGTGCCAGCAGTTTGGCGGTGGGGAATGCCTACGAGCAGTACTTC. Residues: CASSLAVGNAYEQYF.